This TCR beta chain came from a study of blood T cells in healthy people across ages. Germline CDR1 ENHRY, CDR2 SYGVKD. The CDR3 totals 13 residues. With a J-beta primer mix and a sample-barcoded 5' primer, a second PCR ran about 7 to 11 cycles. A single record per CDR3 protein comes from TCRdb applying MiXCR to the 5' RACE reads. The sample yields just over 1 million distinct CDR3 sequences, roughly 45% seen once. Sequencing was performed on blood. The V gene is TRBV10-3, the J gene TRBJ2-5; possible D gene TRBD2, 7 bases. With the DNA end fitting TRBJ2-7 better, the J assignment may be wrong. The TCR sequence derives from a woman aged 55-70 years in good health. In DNA form, the CDR3 reads TGTGCCATCAGTGAGGCGGGGGCGAACGAGCAGTACTTC. Its protein product is CAISEAGANEQYF.